What follows are 24 T cell receptor beta chains derived from one specimen sequenced in a study of regulatory T cells in long-lasting Graves disease (dated by TCRdb to the early 2020s). According to the study, the label for this sample's time point signals: newly diagnosed GD, antithyroid drugs for less than 3 months. For both TCR sequencing and RNA sequencing, RNA was extracted from PBMCs in TRIzol. The library was prepared using multiplex PCR. TCRdb lists the instrument as Illumina HiSeq 4000. TCR beta libraries were built with iRepertoire HTBI primers and Arm-PCR amplification of CDR3 regions. TCRdb's own reprocessing of the public reads used fastp at Q25 and MiXCR and kept productive beta chains. Identical CDR3 proteins give one entry, which carries the most common genes and DNA. In this sample the table shows roughly 610,000 distinct CDR3 sequences, around 16% of which occur a single time. The top ten clones comprise around 13% of the sample.

These same records also appear under a second study, on T cells in Graves' hyperthyroidism and ophthalmopathy.

Here the sequenced sample was peripheral blood mononuclear cells (PBMCs), taken at new diagnosis, from a patient treated with antithyroid drugs. All receptors derive from a man younger than 35 with Graves disease. Donor details come from another sample of the same person, matched by shared clones.

The gene calls are TRBV6-2 or TRBV6-3 and TRBJ1-6; D not resolved. The CDR3 extends over 13 amino acids. The germline gives CDR1 MNHEY, CDR2 SVGEGT. Trimming stripped 2 bases from V and 7 bases from J, with 6 bases between. CDR3 sequence (DNA): TGTGCCAGCAGTTACAGGGAAAATTCACCCCTCCACTTT. The encoded protein is CASSYRENSPLHF.

The chain employs TRBV6-5 and TRBJ1-4; TRBD1 aligns across 8 bases. The DNA end lines up better with TRBJ1-6; the J call may be wrong. The V gene's germline CDR1 is MNHEY and CDR2 SVGAGI. There are 19 residues in the CDR3. The DNA for the CDR3 is TGTGCCAGCAGTTACATAATCCCTTCAGGGGGCACCTATAATTCACCCCTCCACTTT. The encoded protein is CASSYIIPSGGTYNSPLHF.

The V call is TRBV5-1, the J call TRBJ1-2; D possibly corresponds to TRBD1 (5 bases). This CDR3 region has 15 residues. Between the trimmed V and J ends, which lost 4 bases and 5 bases, there was a span of 18 bases. Germline V CDR1 and CDR2: SGHRS, YFSETQ. Written as DNA, the CDR3 is TGCGCCAGCAGCAGTGCCGGGGACGGTCCTTATGGCTACACCTTC. Amino acids: CASSSAGDGPYGYTF. Using reference TRBV5-1 and TRBJ1-2 for the parts outside the CDR3, the full variable domain is KAGVTQTPRYLIKTRGQQVTLSCSPISGHRSVSWYQQTPGQGLQFLFEYFSETQRNKGNFPGRFSGRQFSNSRSEMNVSTLELGDSALYLCASSSAGDGPYGYTFGSGTRLTVV.

This clonotype was counted ten times or more. The J gene is TRBJ2-7, the V gene TRBV20-1; TRBD2 matches 15 bases. V gave up 6 bases and J gave up 7 bases; unmatched junction bases: 7. CDR3 length: 14 amino acids. The germline V gene encodes CDR1 DFQATT and CDR2 SNEGSKA (reference sequence). The CDR3 here is CSARTSGRAREQYF. CDR3 bases: TGCAGTGCGAGGACTAGCGGGAGGGCGAGGGAGCAGTACTTC.

The chain employs TRBV5-1 and TRBJ2-5, with 12 bases that match TRBD1. CDR3 length: 15 amino acids. Trimming removed 4 bases from V and 4 bases from J; junction bases left unmatched: 5. The germline V gene has CDR1 SGHRS and CDR2 YFSETQ. The CDR3 bases are TGCGCCAGCAGCCAGGGACAGGGGGCACGAGAGACCCAGTACTTC. The encoded protein is CASSQGQGARETQYF.

This clonotype appeared many times. The chain has TRBV7-9 and TRBJ2-3, with D perhaps TRBD1 (6 bases). V was cut by 3 bases and J by 5 bases, with 12 bases left in between. The CDR3 sequence is 14 residues long. Germline CDR1 is SEHNR and CDR2 is FQNEAQ (reference sequence). DNA for the CDR3: TGTGCCAGCAGCTTGGGGGCCCCGGGAGATACGCAGTATTTT. Protein sequence: CASSLGAPGDTQYF.

The V call is TRBV30, the J call TRBJ1-5; the D gene is possibly TRBD1 (6 bases). Per the germline V gene, CDR1 is GTSNPN and CDR2 is SVGIG (reference sequence). The CDR3 loop spans 13 amino acids. The germline V and J ends were trimmed by 4 bases and 6 bases, with 13 bases remaining between them. CDR3 DNA sequence: TGTGCCTGGACCGCACAGGGCGGTCAGCCCCAGCATTTT. This encodes CAWTAQGGQPQHF.

This clonotype was detected many times. This chain joins TRBV6-2 or TRBV6-3 and TRBJ2-5; either TRBD1 or TRBD2 may fit D (5 bases each). There are 18 residues in the CDR3. Trimming took 2 bases from V and 4 from J, leaving 23 bases between them. CDR1 and CDR2 from the germline V gene are MNHEY and SVGEGT. Here the CDR3 reads CASSYPAGQEEGIETQYF. The CDR3 DNA reads TGTGCCAGCAGTTACCCGGCAGGGCAAGAAGAGGGGATAGAGACCCAGTACTTC.

This clonotype was recorded many times. The chain links TRBV12-3 or TRBV12-4 to TRBJ2-1, with TRBD2 matching 8 bases. The ends lost 6 bases at V and 6 bases at J; junction bases unmatched: 10. The CDR3 is 15 residues long. In DNA, the CDR3 is TGTGCCAGCAGCCGCCCGGGGGGGCGGGTCAATGAGCAGTTCTTC. Translating it yields CASSRPGGRVNEQFF.

This rearrangement joins TRBV7-3 to TRBJ2-7; 14 positions match TRBD2. Trimming cost V 6 bases and J 0 bases; bases outside gene matches: 19. This CDR3 region has 21 residues. Germline V gene sequence: CDR1 SGHTA, CDR2 FQGTGA. The CDR3 spells CASRFPPTSGRETLSSYEQYF. Here the CDR3 DNA reads TGTGCCAGCAGATTCCCCCCGACTAGCGGGAGGGAGACCCTAAGCTCCTACGAGCAGTACTTC. The full variable domain, with the rest looked up from reference TRBV7-3 and TRBJ2-7, is GAGVSQTPSNKVTEKGKYVELRCDPISGHTALYWYRQSLGQGPEFLIYFQGTGAADDSGLPNDRFFAVRPEGSVSTLKIQRTERGDSAVYLCASRFPPTSGRETLSSYEQYFGPGTRLTVT.

DNA for the CDR3: TGCAGCGTTGAAGATTTGCAGGGACGGACCCTGGCTGGGGCCAACGTCCTGACTTTC. Its protein is CSVEDLQGRTLAGANVLTF. The chain carries TRBV29-1 and TRBJ2-6; D tentatively fits TRBD1 or TRBD2 (5 bases each). This CDR3 comprises 19 residues. The V end was cut by 0 bases, the J end by 2 bases, with 20 bases between. Germline V lookup: CDR1 SQVTM, CDR2 ANQGSEA.

The sample holds many counts of this clonotype. The V gene is TRBV11-2, the J gene TRBJ2-1; D gene ambiguous. The CDR3 is 11 amino acids. V lost 5 bases, J lost 8 bases, and 7 bases lay in between. In germline, CDR1 is SGHAT, CDR2 FQNNGV. In nucleotides, the CDR3 is TGTGCCAGCAGCCCGTACTATGAGCAGTTCTTC. Translating it yields CASSPYYEQFF.

The chain is built from TRBV7-9 and TRBJ2-3; 14 bases are shared with TRBD2. Unmatched junction bases numbered 7, after V lost 1 base and J lost 7 bases. Per germline, CDR1 SEHNR and CDR2 FQNEAQ (reference sequence). There are 17 residues in the CDR3. The CDR3 region is CASSLVSGTSGRNTQYF. CDR3 in DNA: TGTGCCAGCAGCTTAGTTTCCGGGACTAGCGGGAGAAATACGCAGTATTTT.

CDR3 nucleotides: TGTGCCAGCAGAGGGGCTACAGCACTCCGAACGTACGAAAAACTGTTTTTT. As protein: CASRGATALRTYEKLFF. V usage is TRBV6-1 and J usage is TRBJ1-4, with a tentative D call TRBD1 (5 bases). This CDR3 is 17 amino acids long. Per germline, CDR1 MNHNS and CDR2 SASEGT. V shed 6 bases and J shed 8 bases, with 25 bases lying between them.

Turning to this clonotype: One end of the junction varies from germline; a read error may be responsible. V and J are TRBV5-1 and TRBJ2-7, with D possibly being TRBD1 or TRBD2 (7 bases each). CDR1 is SGHRS and CDR2 is YFSETQ in the germline V gene. This CDR3 contains 16 residues. CDR3: CASSLGGGRSSYEQYF. For the CDR3, the DNA is TGTGCCAGCAGCTTAGGGGGCGGGAGAAGCTCCTACGAGCAGTACTTC.

The chain is built from TRBV13 and TRBJ2-4; tentatively, D is TRBD1 or TRBD2 (5 bases each). CDR1 is PRHDT and CDR2 is FYEKMQ in the germline V gene (reference sequence). The CDR3 has 17 residues. The V gene lost 0 bases and the J gene lost 1 base, with 13 bases spanning the gap. The CDR3 sequence is CASSLGSEWGAKNIQYF. The CDR3 DNA follows: TGTGCCAGCAGCTTAGGGTCCGAGTGGGGGGCCAAAAACATTCAGTACTTC. Looking up the rest from reference TRBV13 and TRBJ2-4 gives the full variable domain: AAGVIQSPRHLIKEKRETATLKCYPIPRHDTVYWYQQGPGQDPQFLISFYEKMQSDKGSIPDRFSAQQFSDYHSELNMSSLELGDSALYFCASSLGSEWGAKNIQYFGAGTRLSVL.

The chain couples TRBV7-9 to TRBJ1-2; TRBD1 matches at 7 bases. The V and J ends lost 5 bases and 5 bases, in that order; junction bases with no gene match: 5. CDR3 size: 13 residues. Germline CDR1 and CDR2: SEHNR and FQNEAQ (reference sequence). CDR3 bases: TGTGCCAGCAGCGGGACAGAAAAGTATGGCTACACCTTC. This translates into CASSGTEKYGYTF. The full variable domain, completed using reference TRBV7-9 and TRBJ1-2, is DTGVSQNPRHKITKRGQNVTFRCDPISEHNRLYWYRQTLGQGPEFLTYFQNEAQLEKSRLLSDRFSAERPKGSFSTLEIQRTEQGDSAMYLCASSGTEKYGYTFGSGTRLTVV.

This clonotype was detected many times. This chain links TRBV20-1 with TRBJ1-1; a weak D match, TRBD1 (5 bases). CDR1 and CDR2 from the germline V gene are DFQATT and SNEGSKA (reference sequence). The CDR3 covers 12 residues. Between the trimmed V and J ends, which lost 3 bases and 5 bases, there was a span of 10 bases. CDR3: CSASREHTEAFF. CDR3 nucleotides: TGCAGTGCTAGCAGGGAGCATACTGAAGCTTTCTTT.

This clonotype appeared a few times. The chain employs TRBV18 and TRBJ1-5, with no clear D. The V gene's germline CDR1 is KGHSH and CDR2 LQKENI. V lost 6 bases to trimming and J lost 0 bases, with 6 bases between them. The CDR3 sequence is 13 residues long. Written as DNA, the CDR3 is TGTGCCAGCTCCCAGAATAGCAATCAGCCCCAGCATTTT. Its translation is CASSQNSNQPQHF. The full variable domain, in which reference TRBV18 and TRBJ1-5 provide the parts outside the CDR3, is NAGVMQNPRHLVRRRGQEARLRCSPMKGHSHVYWYRQLPEEGLKFMVYLQKENIIDESGMPKERFSAEFPKEGPSILRIQQVVRGDSAAYFCASSQNSNQPQHFGDGTRLSIL.

This clonotype occurred many times. The junction does not match germline at one end; this may be a read error. The chain is built from TRBV12-3 or TRBV12-4 and TRBJ2-5; D gene uncertain. The CDR3 has 13 residues. CDR3 nucleotides: TGTGCCAGCGGTTTAGGGCTCTGGGAGACCCAGTACTTC. This sequence encodes CASGLGLWETQYF.

This chain connects TRBV20-1 to TRBJ1-4; 9 positions agree with TRBD1. The trim removed 6 bases at V and 7 bases at J, leaving 6 bases unmatched. Germline V lookup: CDR1 DFQATT, CDR2 SNEGSKA (reference sequence). The CDR3 covers 13 residues. Written as DNA, the CDR3 is TGCAGTGCCCTCGACAGGGGGGGTGAAAAACTGTTTTTT. Encoded protein: CSALDRGGEKLFF.

The chain employs TRBV11-2 and TRBJ2-2; D is perhaps TRBD2 (6 bases). The CDR3 runs 15 residues. V dropped 8 bases and J dropped 1 base, with 14 bases sitting between them. Germline CDR1 and CDR2: SGHAT and FQNNGV. The CDR3 reads CASESSGQNTGELFF. CDR3 DNA: TGTGCCAGCGAGTCGAGCGGGCAGAACACCGGGGAGCTGTTTTTT.

There are many counts of this clonotype. The chain is built from TRBV28 and TRBJ1-4; no reliable D call. V gave up 5 bases and J gave up 5 bases, with 12 bases separating them. The CDR3 length is 14 residues. Germline-derived CDR1 and CDR2 are MDHEN and SYDVKM. In nucleotides, the CDR3 is TGTGCCAGCAGTCCTGGACTGCTCAATGAAAAACTGTTTTTT. Amino acid sequence: CASSPGLLNEKLFF. The full variable domain, with the rest looked up from reference TRBV28 and TRBJ1-4, is DVKVTQSSRYLVKRTGEKVFLECVQDMDHENMFWYRQDPGLGLRLIYFSYDVKMKEKGDIPEGYSVSREKKERFSLILESASTNQTSMYLCASSPGLLNEKLFFGSGTQLSVL.

The chain couples TRBV5-4 to TRBJ1-4, with D perhaps matching TRBD1 (6 bases). V was trimmed by 0 bases and J by 8 bases, leaving 14 bases between them. Germline CDR1 is SGHNT and CDR2 is YYREEE (reference sequence). The CDR3 loop spans 15 amino acids. The CDR3 is CASSLGPGANEKLFF. DNA of the CDR3: TGTGCCAGCAGCTTGGGTCCGGGGGCGAACGAAAAACTGTTTTTT.